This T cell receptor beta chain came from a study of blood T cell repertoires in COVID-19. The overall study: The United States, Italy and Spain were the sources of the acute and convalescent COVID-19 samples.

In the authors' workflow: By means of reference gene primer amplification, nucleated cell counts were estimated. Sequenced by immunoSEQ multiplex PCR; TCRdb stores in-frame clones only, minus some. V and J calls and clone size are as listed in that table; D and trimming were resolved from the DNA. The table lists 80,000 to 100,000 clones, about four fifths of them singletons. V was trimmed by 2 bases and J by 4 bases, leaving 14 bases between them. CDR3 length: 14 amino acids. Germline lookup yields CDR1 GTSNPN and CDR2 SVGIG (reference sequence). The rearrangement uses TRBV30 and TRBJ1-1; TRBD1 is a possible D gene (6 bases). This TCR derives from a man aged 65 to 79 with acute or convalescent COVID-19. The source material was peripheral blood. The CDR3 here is CAWSQQGGTTEAFF. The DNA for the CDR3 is TGTGCCTGGAGTCAACAGGGAGGGACCACTGAAGCTTTCTTT.